This note documents a single T cell receptor (beta chain) sequence. The repertoire was sequenced with immunoSEQ multiplex PCR; TCRdb's copy has only in-frame clones and lacks some. This table holds 300,000 to 350,000 clones, almost 90% found once. The entry originates in a study of blood T cell repertoires in COVID-19. The CDR3 is 15 amino acids. The trim removed 8 bases at V and 7 bases at J, leaving 10 bases unmatched. Germline CDR1 reads SEHNR; CDR2 reads FQNEAQ (reference sequence). This clonotype was obtained from a woman aged 25-40 years with COVID-19, enrolled during active disease. The gene calls are TRBV7-9 and TRBJ1-6; 8 bases are shared with TRBD1. Material for sequencing was peripheral blood. CDR3 sequence reads: CASGSQGDANSPLHF. CDR3 DNA: TGTGCCAGCGGGTCACAGGGGGACGCGAATTCACCCCTCCACTTT.